A selection of T cell receptor beta chains follows, all from one sample in a study of blood T cell repertoires in COVID-19. Measured with immunoSEQ multiplex PCR; TCRdb has only the in-frame clones, and not every one. The repertoire holds some 180,000 clones, with 80% to 90% as singletons. The sample consisted of peripheral blood. The receptor set was obtained from a woman of 80 years or more with COVID-19, enrolled during active disease. The CDR3 runs from the conserved cysteine through the conserved F or W. Fields, in order: clone size, V gene, D gene, J gene, CDR3 DNA, CDR3 protein. D genes are given only for firm matches. Clone size is shown for a subset of rows, as once, few, many or a class of expanded clone.

clone_size: .; v_call: TRBV28; d_call: .; j_call: TRBJ2-7; cdr3_nt: TGTGCCAGCAGTTTCCCCGTGACTGAGAGCTCCTACGAGCAGTACTTC; cdr3_aa: CASSFPVTESSYEQYF
clone_size: .; v_call: TRBV5-1; d_call: .; j_call: TRBJ1-2; cdr3_nt: TGCGCCAGCAGGGCCAGGGATAACTATGGCTACACCTTC; cdr3_aa: CASRARDNYGYTF
clone_size: .; v_call: TRBV5-4; d_call: .; j_call: TRBJ1-3; cdr3_nt: TGTGCCAGCAGCTTGGACAAAACCTCTGGAAACACCATATATTTT; cdr3_aa: CASSLDKTSGNTIYF
clone_size: .; v_call: TRBV7-2; d_call: TRBD2; j_call: TRBJ2-4; cdr3_nt: TGTGCCAGCAGCTTATGGCGGCGGGGGGGCGGTGACATTCAGTACTTC; cdr3_aa: CASSLWRRGGGDIQYF
clone_size: .; v_call: TRBV4-1; d_call: TRBD2; j_call: TRBJ2-5; cdr3_nt: TGCGCCAGCAGCGCCAGCTTCTGGCCGGGACTAACAATCCAAGAGACCCAGTACTTC; cdr3_aa: CASSASFWPGLTIQETQYF
clone_size: .; v_call: TRBV1; d_call: .; j_call: TRBJ2-7; cdr3_nt: TGCACCAGCAGCCACTTAGGGGCTCGAGCGGGGAGGAACTACGAGCAGTACTTC; cdr3_aa: CTSSHLGARAGRNYEQYF
clone_size: .; v_call: TRBV28; d_call: TRBD1; j_call: TRBJ2-7; cdr3_nt: TGTGCCAGCAGGTTTCCCCCGACAGGGAGCTCCTACGAGCAGTACTTC; cdr3_aa: CASRFPPTGSSYEQYF
clone_size: .; v_call: TRBV7-3; d_call: .; j_call: TRBJ1-1; cdr3_nt: TGTGCCAGCAGCGTACAGGGTCTCGAAGACACTGAAGCTTTCTTT; cdr3_aa: CASSVQGLEDTEAFF
clone_size: .; v_call: TRBV9; d_call: .; j_call: TRBJ2-7; cdr3_nt: TGTGCCAGCAGCGTAGCCGCGACAGAAGCCTACGAGCAGTACTTC; cdr3_aa: CASSVAATEAYEQYF
clone_size: .; v_call: TRBV27; d_call: .; j_call: TRBJ1-6; cdr3_nt: TGTGCCAGCAGTCCGACAGTCACCTATAATTCACCCCTCCACTTT; cdr3_aa: CASSPTVTYNSPLHF
clone_size: .; v_call: TRBV6-5; d_call: .; j_call: TRBJ1-2; cdr3_nt: TGTGCCAGCAGGGAGGTAACGGGAGGGGATGGCTACACCTTC; cdr3_aa: CASREVTGGDGYTF
clone_size: .; v_call: TRBV19; d_call: TRBD1; j_call: TRBJ2-2; cdr3_nt: TGTGCCAGTAGTATAGCAGGGGGTTACACCGGGGAGCTGTTTTTT; cdr3_aa: CASSIAGGYTGELFF
clone_size: .; v_call: TRBV6-6; d_call: TRBD1; j_call: TRBJ2-7; cdr3_nt: TGTGCCAGCAGTTATAACCGGGACAGCCTCTCCTACGAGCAGTACTTC; cdr3_aa: CASSYNRDSLSYEQYF
clone_size: .; v_call: TRBV6-2/TRBV6-3; d_call: TRBD2; j_call: TRBJ2-1; cdr3_nt: TGTGCCAGCAGTAACGGGGGGGCAGTCAATGAGCAGTTCTTC; cdr3_aa: CASSNGGAVNEQFF
clone_size: .; v_call: TRBV18; d_call: .; j_call: TRBJ2-3; cdr3_nt: TGTGCCAGCTCACCACACCGAGGCGCAGATACGCAGTATTTT; cdr3_aa: CASSPHRGADTQYF
clone_size: .; v_call: TRBV23-1; d_call: TRBD1; j_call: TRBJ1-1; cdr3_nt: TGCGCCAGCACAAGGGACAGGGGGGAAGCTTTCTTT; cdr3_aa: CASTRDRGEAFF
clone_size: .; v_call: TRBV5-4; d_call: TRBD1; j_call: TRBJ2-7; cdr3_nt: TGTGCCAGCAGCTTGGAAGGGACAGGGTGGTACTTC; cdr3_aa: CASSLEGTGWYF
clone_size: .; v_call: TRBV2; d_call: TRBD1; j_call: TRBJ2-7; cdr3_nt: TGTGCCAGCAGGGACAGGGAGTACGAGCAGTACTTC; cdr3_aa: CASRDREYEQYF
clone_size: once; v_call: TRBV7-8; d_call: TRBD1; j_call: TRBJ2-7; cdr3_nt: TGTGCCAGCAGCTTCGGGACAGTAGGGGAGCAGTACTTC; cdr3_aa: CASSFGTVGEQYF
clone_size: .; v_call: TRBV12-3/TRBV12-4; d_call: .; j_call: TRBJ1-1; cdr3_nt: TGTGCCAGCAGTTTATTTGAGGGAGTCGAAGCTTTCTTT; cdr3_aa: CASSLFEGVEAFF
clone_size: .; v_call: TRBV28; d_call: .; j_call: TRBJ1-2; cdr3_nt: TGTGCCAGCAGAAAGGGAGACTATGGCTACACCTTC; cdr3_aa: CASRKGDYGYTF
clone_size: .; v_call: TRBV6-5; d_call: TRBD2; j_call: TRBJ2-7; cdr3_nt: TGTGCCAGCCGATTTGGGGGACTATACAACGAGCAGTACTTC; cdr3_aa: CASRFGGLYNEQYF
clone_size: .; v_call: TRBV7-2; d_call: TRBD1; j_call: TRBJ2-3; cdr3_nt: TGTGCCAGCAGGAGCGCCAGGACAGGGTCGGGACCAGATACGCAGTATTTT; cdr3_aa: CASRSARTGSGPDTQYF
clone_size: once; v_call: TRBV19; d_call: TRBD1; j_call: TRBJ1-2; cdr3_nt: TGTGCCAGTAGTATGGTCTCAGGGGGGATGAACTATGGCTACACCTTC; cdr3_aa: CASSMVSGGMNYGYTF
clone_size: .; v_call: TRBV29-1; d_call: TRBD2; j_call: TRBJ2-2; cdr3_nt: TGCAGCGTTGCGAGCGGGGGGGCAGCCGGGGAGCTGTTTTTT; cdr3_aa: CSVASGGAAGELFF
clone_size: .; v_call: TRBV20-1; d_call: .; j_call: TRBJ1-4; cdr3_nt: TGCAGTGCTAGTAGCAACGATGAAAAACTGTTTTTT; cdr3_aa: CSASSNDEKLFF
clone_size: .; v_call: TRBV27; d_call: TRBD2; j_call: TRBJ2-1; cdr3_nt: TGTGCCAGCAGTAAGACTAGCGGGGGCCTCGGGGAGCAGTTCTTC; cdr3_aa: CASSKTSGGLGEQFF
clone_size: .; v_call: TRBV10-3; d_call: TRBD1; j_call: TRBJ2-3; cdr3_nt: TGTGCCATCAGTCGAGGGGGACAGGGGACAGATACGCAGTATTTT; cdr3_aa: CAISRGGQGTDTQYF
clone_size: few; v_call: TRBV10-3; d_call: TRBD1; j_call: TRBJ2-5; cdr3_nt: TGTGCCATCAGTGATTTGGGGACAGGGGGGGAGACCCAGTACTTC; cdr3_aa: CAISDLGTGGETQYF
clone_size: .; v_call: TRBV5-1; d_call: .; j_call: TRBJ1-1; cdr3_nt: TGCGCCAGCAGCTTCTCGGGTTCGAACACTGAAGCTTTCTTT; cdr3_aa: CASSFSGSNTEAFF
clone_size: .; v_call: TRBV2; d_call: TRBD2; j_call: TRBJ2-3; cdr3_nt: TGTGCCAGCAGTGAAAGGGCTCTAGCGGTGCCAGATACGCAGTATTTT; cdr3_aa: CASSERALAVPDTQYF
clone_size: .; v_call: TRBV2; d_call: .; j_call: TRBJ2-1; cdr3_nt: TGTGCCAGCAGTGCCGGCCTAGCATCCTACAATGAGCAGTTCTTC; cdr3_aa: CASSAGLASYNEQFF
clone_size: .; v_call: TRBV5-1; d_call: TRBD2; j_call: TRBJ2-3; cdr3_nt: TGCGCCAGCAGCGCGGGACTAGCGGGAGGCACAGATACGCAGTATTTT; cdr3_aa: CASSAGLAGGTDTQYF
clone_size: .; v_call: TRBV4-1; d_call: .; j_call: TRBJ1-5; cdr3_nt: TGCGCCAGCAGCCAAGACGGGTCGAGCGGTAGGCCCCAGCATTTT; cdr3_aa: CASSQDGSSGRPQHF
clone_size: .; v_call: TRBV6-5; d_call: .; j_call: TRBJ1-1; cdr3_nt: TGTGCCAGCCGGGGGGGGCAGAGCAACACTGAAGCTTTCTTT; cdr3_aa: CASRGGQSNTEAFF
clone_size: .; v_call: TRBV5-6; d_call: .; j_call: TRBJ1-1; cdr3_nt: TGTGCCAGCAGCTTGGTTAGGAACACTGAAGCTTTCTTT; cdr3_aa: CASSLVRNTEAFF
clone_size: .; v_call: TRBV28; d_call: .; j_call: TRBJ2-3; cdr3_nt: TGTGCCAGCAGCCCCCCTAGCGACACAGATACGCAGTATTTT; cdr3_aa: CASSPPSDTDTQYF
clone_size: .; v_call: TRBV7-2; d_call: TRBD2; j_call: TRBJ2-3; cdr3_nt: TGTGCCAGCAGCTTAGGACTAGCGGGACCAGATACGCAGTATTTT; cdr3_aa: CASSLGLAGPDTQYF
clone_size: .; v_call: TRBV10-3; d_call: .; j_call: TRBJ1-5; cdr3_nt: TGTGCCATCAGTACCAATCAGGAGCCCCAGCATTTT; cdr3_aa: CAISTNQEPQHF
clone_size: .; v_call: TRBV2; d_call: TRBD1; j_call: TRBJ2-2; cdr3_nt: TGTGCCAGATCCGACAGGGGGCCGAACACCGGGGAGCTGTTTTTT; cdr3_aa: CARSDRGPNTGELFF
clone_size: .; v_call: TRBV25-1; d_call: TRBD2; j_call: TRBJ2-7; cdr3_nt: TGTGCCAGCAGTGGACGGGGGGGCCTCTCCTACGAGCAGTACTTC; cdr3_aa: CASSGRGGLSYEQYF
clone_size: .; v_call: TRBV29-1; d_call: TRBD2; j_call: TRBJ2-3; cdr3_nt: TGCAGCGTTGGGGCGGGGGACGGCACAGATACGCAGTATTTT; cdr3_aa: CSVGAGDGTDTQYF
clone_size: .; v_call: TRBV2; d_call: TRBD2; j_call: TRBJ2-7; cdr3_nt: TGTGCCAGCGGCGGTAGGTCGGGGGGGGCCCACGAGCAGTACTTC; cdr3_aa: CASGGRSGGAHEQYF
clone_size: once; v_call: TRBV6-6; d_call: .; j_call: TRBJ2-7; cdr3_nt: TGTGCCAGCAGTTCCACGACTAGACCCTACGAGCAGTACTTC; cdr3_aa: CASSSTTRPYEQYF
clone_size: .; v_call: TRBV6-5; d_call: .; j_call: TRBJ2-3; cdr3_nt: TGTGCCAGCAGTCAATGGGGCGAGCGCACAGATACGCAGTATTTT; cdr3_aa: CASSQWGERTDTQYF
clone_size: .; v_call: TRBV24-1; d_call: TRBD1; j_call: TRBJ2-5; cdr3_nt: TGTGCCACCCGGAACGGACAGGGTTTGAAGACCCAGTACTTC; cdr3_aa: CATRNGQGLKTQYF
clone_size: .; v_call: TRBV7-9; d_call: TRBD1; j_call: TRBJ1-2; cdr3_nt: TGTGCCAGCAGCCCCCCCGGGACAGCCATCTATGGCTACACCTTC; cdr3_aa: CASSPPGTAIYGYTF
clone_size: .; v_call: TRBV5-1; d_call: .; j_call: TRBJ2-7; cdr3_nt: TGCGCCAGCAGCCCCCAGGGCTACGAGCAGTACTTC; cdr3_aa: CASSPQGYEQYF
clone_size: .; v_call: TRBV18; d_call: TRBD2; j_call: TRBJ2-1; cdr3_nt: TGTGCCAGCTCACCGAAGCGGGAGGGCTTTTGGGACAATGAGCAGTTCTTC; cdr3_aa: CASSPKREGFWDNEQFF
clone_size: .; v_call: TRBV28; d_call: TRBD2; j_call: TRBJ2-7; cdr3_nt: TGTGCCAGCAAGAGAGGGGAGGGGACCTACGAGCAGTACTTC; cdr3_aa: CASKRGEGTYEQYF
clone_size: .; v_call: TRBV27; d_call: .; j_call: TRBJ2-2; cdr3_nt: TGTGCCAGCGGACGGATTAGCGGGAACACCGGGGAGCTGTTTTTT; cdr3_aa: CASGRISGNTGELFF
clone_size: .; v_call: TRBV7-9; d_call: TRBD2; j_call: TRBJ2-7; cdr3_nt: TGTGCCAGCAGCCCTCGTGGACTAGCGGGAGTCAGGGCCCGCGAGCAGTACTTC; cdr3_aa: CASSPRGLAGVRAREQYF
clone_size: .; v_call: TRBV7-3; d_call: .; j_call: TRBJ2-5; cdr3_nt: TGTGCCAGCAGCTTCGCGGGATATCGGGGGGAGACCCAGTACTTC; cdr3_aa: CASSFAGYRGETQYF